This is a list of T cell receptor beta chains from one sample in a study of CD8+ T cells in alopecia areata. Here immunoSEQ multiplex PCR was the method, and the copy in TCRdb shows in-frame clones only, minus some. The data show 180,000 or so clones, with roughly half seen just once and 10% held by the top ten. The sample in question was CD8+ T cells sorted from blood, obtained at roughly week 52, from a patient treated with tofacitinib. Receptors originate from a human donor with alopecia areata. Each CDR3 is given with its conserved first and last residue. Fields, in order: D gene, clone size, V gene, J gene, CDR3 DNA, CDR3 protein. D genes are given only for firm matches. Clone size is not always given. Where it is, it says once, few, many or a class for expanded clones.

d_gene: NA; abundance: once; v_gene: TRBV27; j_gene: TRBJ2-1; CDR3nt: TGTGCCAGCAGTTTGAGATCTAGCTCCTACAATGAGCAGTTCTTC; CDR3aa: CASSLRSSSYNEQFF
d_gene: NA; abundance: NA; v_gene: TRBV5-4; j_gene: TRBJ2-5; CDR3nt: TGTGCCAGCAGCACGGAGTCCCAAGAGACCCAGTACTTC; CDR3aa: CASSTESQETQYF
d_gene: NA; abundance: NA; v_gene: TRBV30; j_gene: TRBJ1-2; CDR3nt: TGTGCCTGGAGGACATATGGCTACACCTTC; CDR3aa: CAWRTYGYTF
d_gene: NA; abundance: NA; v_gene: TRBV5-4; j_gene: TRBJ1-6; CDR3nt: TGTGCCAGCAGTTTGGGAAGGAGCTCCTATAATTCACCCCTCCACTTT; CDR3aa: CASSLGRSSYNSPLHF
d_gene: NA; abundance: few; v_gene: TRBV6-5; j_gene: TRBJ1-5; CDR3nt: TGTGCCAGCAGTCGACAATTAGCAACCCAGCCCCAGCATTTT; CDR3aa: CASSRQLATQPQHF
d_gene: NA; abundance: NA; v_gene: TRBV29-1; j_gene: TRBJ1-1; CDR3nt: TGCAGCGCCCTGTCTAGAGGGAACACTGAAGCTTTCTTT; CDR3aa: CSALSRGNTEAFF
d_gene: TRBD1; abundance: few; v_gene: TRBV29-1; j_gene: TRBJ2-7; CDR3nt: TGCAGCGTTGGGGGGACAGGGAACGAGCAGTACTTC; CDR3aa: CSVGGTGNEQYF
d_gene: TRBD1; abundance: NA; v_gene: TRBV13; j_gene: TRBJ2-5; CDR3nt: TGTGCCAGCAGCATAAGGGACAGGGAGACCCAGTACTTC; CDR3aa: CASSIRDRETQYF
d_gene: NA; abundance: few; v_gene: TRBV9; j_gene: TRBJ2-2; CDR3nt: TGTGCCAGCAGCGTAGAGCGGGTCCCCACCGGGGAGCTGTTTTTT; CDR3aa: CASSVERVPTGELFF
d_gene: NA; abundance: NA; v_gene: TRBV7-6; j_gene: TRBJ2-1; CDR3nt: TGTGCCAGCAGCTTAGCCGAGGGGCCCAATGAGCAGTTCTTC; CDR3aa: CASSLAEGPNEQFF
d_gene: NA; abundance: few; v_gene: TRBV11-1; j_gene: TRBJ1-1; CDR3nt: TGTGCCAGCAGCTTAGACAGGGAAGCTTTCTTT; CDR3aa: CASSLDREAFF
d_gene: NA; abundance: few; v_gene: TRBV9; j_gene: TRBJ1-5; CDR3nt: TGTGCCAGCAGCGTATCTGGGGGCAATCAGCCCCAGCATTTT; CDR3aa: CASSVSGGNQPQHF
d_gene: NA; abundance: NA; v_gene: TRBV30; j_gene: TRBJ1-5; CDR3nt: TGTGCCTGGAGCCCTGGGAATCAGCCCCAGCATTTT; CDR3aa: CAWSPGNQPQHF
d_gene: TRBD2; abundance: NA; v_gene: TRBV13; j_gene: TRBJ2-7; CDR3nt: TGTGCCAGCAGCCCGCTGGCGAGCGGGGATACCTACGAGCAGTACTTC; CDR3aa: CASSPLASGDTYEQYF
d_gene: NA; abundance: NA; v_gene: TRBV10-3; j_gene: TRBJ2-2; CDR3nt: TGTGCCATCAGTGAGGAGGCAGACCGGGCCGGGGAGCTGTTTTTT; CDR3aa: CAISEEADRAGELFF
d_gene: TRBD1; abundance: NA; v_gene: TRBV7-8; j_gene: TRBJ1-2; CDR3nt: TGTGCCAGCAGCTTATCGCCCAGGGGGCATGGCTACACCTTC; CDR3aa: CASSLSPRGHGYTF
d_gene: TRBD2; abundance: NA; v_gene: TRBV6-5; j_gene: TRBJ2-7; CDR3nt: TGTGCCAGCAGTTCACTAGCGGGGAGCTACGAGCAGTACTTC; CDR3aa: CASSSLAGSYEQYF
d_gene: TRBD2; abundance: NA; v_gene: TRBV5-1; j_gene: TRBJ2-1; CDR3nt: TGCGCCAGCAGCTTGCTAGCGGGGTACAATGAGCAGTTCTTC; CDR3aa: CASSLLAGYNEQFF
d_gene: NA; abundance: NA; v_gene: TRBV27; j_gene: TRBJ2-3; CDR3nt: TGTGCCAGCAGCCTGGGGTGGCAGCCAAATTGGGATACGCAGTATTTT; CDR3aa: CASSLGWQPNWDTQYF
d_gene: TRBD1; abundance: NA; v_gene: TRBV13; j_gene: TRBJ2-7; CDR3nt: TGTGCCAGCAGCCCGGGACAGGGGTCTTCCTACGAGCAGTACTTC; CDR3aa: CASSPGQGSSYEQYF
d_gene: NA; abundance: NA; v_gene: TRBV5-1; j_gene: TRBJ1-1; CDR3nt: TGCGCAACCGGCGGGGGTAAGAACACTGAAGCTTTCTTT; CDR3aa: CATGGGKNTEAFF
d_gene: NA; abundance: NA; v_gene: TRBV13; j_gene: TRBJ1-6; CDR3nt: TGTGCCAGCAGCTTAGGAAGTATCGGAACCCTCCACTTT; CDR3aa: CASSLGSIGTLHF
d_gene: TRBD1; abundance: NA; v_gene: TRBV9; j_gene: TRBJ2-2; CDR3nt: TGTGCCAGCAGCGGGGGACAGCGGCTCGACGGGGAGCTGTTTTTT; CDR3aa: CASSGGQRLDGELFF
d_gene: NA; abundance: NA; v_gene: TRBV27; j_gene: TRBJ2-7; CDR3nt: TGTGCCAGCAGTTACCGGGACGGTTCCTACGAGCAGTACTTC; CDR3aa: CASSYRDGSYEQYF
d_gene: TRBD2; abundance: NA; v_gene: TRBV27; j_gene: TRBJ2-1; CDR3nt: TGTGCCAGCATTTCACTAGCGGCCAAGAATGAGCAGTTCTTC; CDR3aa: CASISLAAKNEQFF
d_gene: NA; abundance: NA; v_gene: TRBV10-3; j_gene: TRBJ1-1; CDR3nt: TGTGCCATCAGGACCCCCGCTTCGGGGGACACTGAAGCTTTCTTT; CDR3aa: CAIRTPASGDTEAFF
d_gene: NA; abundance: NA; v_gene: TRBV6-1; j_gene: TRBJ1-1; CDR3nt: TGTGCCAGCAGTGCGCTACAGAACACTGAAGCTTTCTTT; CDR3aa: CASSALQNTEAFF
d_gene: NA; abundance: NA; v_gene: TRBV27; j_gene: TRBJ2-1; CDR3nt: TGTGCCAGCAGTTCACCGGGACTGCTCAATGAGCAGTTCTTC; CDR3aa: CASSSPGLLNEQFF
d_gene: TRBD1; abundance: once; v_gene: TRBV11-2; j_gene: TRBJ2-1; CDR3nt: TGTGCCAGCAGCGCTCCGACAGGGGCAACCAATGAGCAGTTCTTC; CDR3aa: CASSAPTGATNEQFF
d_gene: NA; abundance: NA; v_gene: TRBV5-1; j_gene: TRBJ1-2; CDR3nt: TGCGCCAGCAGCTTGTCCGGGGCTATGGAAGGCTATGGCTACACCTTC; CDR3aa: CASSLSGAMEGYGYTF
d_gene: NA; abundance: NA; v_gene: TRBV2; j_gene: TRBJ1-1; CDR3nt: TGTGCCAGCAGAGCGTACAGGGATCCCCTCACTGAAGCTTTCTTT; CDR3aa: CASRAYRDPLTEAFF
d_gene: TRBD1; abundance: NA; v_gene: TRBV19; j_gene: TRBJ1-5; CDR3nt: TGTGCCAGTAGTCGGGACAGGGAAGGGGATCAGCCCCAGCATTTT; CDR3aa: CASSRDREGDQPQHF
d_gene: NA; abundance: NA; v_gene: TRBV29-1; j_gene: TRBJ1-1; CDR3nt: TGCAGCGTTGAAGTTACAGGTTTGGGCACTGAAGCTTTCTTT; CDR3aa: CSVEVTGLGTEAFF
d_gene: NA; abundance: NA; v_gene: TRBV6-5; j_gene: TRBJ1-1; CDR3nt: TGTGCCAGCCGACCACAAGCGAACACTGAAGCTTTCTTT; CDR3aa: CASRPQANTEAFF
d_gene: NA; abundance: NA; v_gene: TRBV29-1; j_gene: TRBJ2-2; CDR3nt: TGCAGCGTTGTTGGGGGGACCGGGGAGCTGTTTTTT; CDR3aa: CSVVGGTGELFF
d_gene: NA; abundance: few; v_gene: TRBV6-5; j_gene: TRBJ2-6; CDR3nt: TGTGCCAGCAGTGAGGGGGCTGGGGCCAACGTCCTGACTTTC; CDR3aa: CASSEGAGANVLTF
d_gene: NA; abundance: few; v_gene: TRBV5-5; j_gene: TRBJ1-5; CDR3nt: TGTGCCAGCAGCTCGCTTAATCAGCCCCAGCATTTT; CDR3aa: CASSSLNQPQHF
d_gene: NA; abundance: once; v_gene: TRBV15; j_gene: TRBJ1-1; CDR3nt: TGTGCCACCAGCAGAGAGCAACAAAACACTGAAGCTTTCTTT; CDR3aa: CATSREQQNTEAFF
d_gene: NA; abundance: few; v_gene: TRBV5-1; j_gene: TRBJ1-1; CDR3nt: TGCGCCAGCAGCTTGCTCTTTGGGTTGGACTATGAAGCTTTCTTT; CDR3aa: CASSLLFGLDYEAFF
d_gene: NA; abundance: few; v_gene: TRBV7-2; j_gene: TRBJ2-1; CDR3nt: TGTGCCAGCAGCTTCGGCCCCGAGAATGAGCAGTTCTTC; CDR3aa: CASSFGPENEQFF
d_gene: TRBD1; abundance: NA; v_gene: TRBV9; j_gene: TRBJ1-2; CDR3nt: TGTGCCAGCAGCTCGGGACAGAGACCGGGCTACACCTTC; CDR3aa: CASSSGQRPGYTF
d_gene: NA; abundance: NA; v_gene: TRBV7-3; j_gene: TRBJ1-1; CDR3nt: TGTGCCAGCAGCTCCTCCAACACTGAAGCTTTCTTT; CDR3aa: CASSSSNTEAFF
d_gene: NA; abundance: NA; v_gene: TRBV27; j_gene: TRBJ1-5; CDR3nt: TGTGCCAGCAGTACCGATAGCAATCAGCCCCAGCATTTT; CDR3aa: CASSTDSNQPQHF
d_gene: TRBD1; abundance: NA; v_gene: TRBV30; j_gene: TRBJ1-2; CDR3nt: TGTGCCTGCTCCCGGACAGGGGGCAATGGCTACACCTTC; CDR3aa: CACSRTGGNGYTF
d_gene: NA; abundance: few; v_gene: TRBV11-1; j_gene: TRBJ1-1; CDR3nt: TGTGCCAGCAGCTTTATAGAGAACACTGAAGCTTTCTTT; CDR3aa: CASSFIENTEAFF
d_gene: TRBD2; abundance: NA; v_gene: TRBV10-2; j_gene: TRBJ2-7; CDR3nt: TGCGCCAGCAGTGAAAGCGGGGGGGACTACGAGCAGTACTTC; CDR3aa: CASSESGGDYEQYF